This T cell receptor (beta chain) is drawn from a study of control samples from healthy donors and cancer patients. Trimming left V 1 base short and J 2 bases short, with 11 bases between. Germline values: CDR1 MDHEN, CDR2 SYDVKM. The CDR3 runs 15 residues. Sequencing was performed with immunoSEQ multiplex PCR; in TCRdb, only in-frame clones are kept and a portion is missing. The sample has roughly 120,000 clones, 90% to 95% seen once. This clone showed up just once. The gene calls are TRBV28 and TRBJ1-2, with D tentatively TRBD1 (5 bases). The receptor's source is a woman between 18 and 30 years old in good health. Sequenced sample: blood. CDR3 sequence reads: CASSLYGARNYGYTF. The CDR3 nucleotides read TGTGCCAGCAGTTTATATGGGGCCAGAAACTATGGCTACACCTTC.